Each of the 19 T cell receptor beta chains below was sequenced from the same sample in a study of Ad26.COV2.S vaccination and SARS-CoV-2 variants. Regarding treatment: over 15 received Ad26.COV2.S at low or high dose, single or two shots; about 5 received placebo; per-sample allocation not given. After the first vaccine or placebo injection, samples were drawn on day 63. Measured with immunoSEQ multiplex PCR; TCRdb has only the in-frame clones, and not every one. The table lists fewer than 500,000 clones, approximately 89% of them singletons. Source: peripheral blood, taken in a trial of Ad26.COV2.S vaccine versus placebo. Receptors originate from a person aged 18-65 years who received the Ad26.COV2.S COVID-19 vaccine or a placebo.

CDR3 sequence: CASSHHGTSDYNEQFF. The CDR3 coding sequence is TGCGCCAGCAGCCACCACGGGACTAGCGACTACAATGAGCAGTTCTTC. The rearrangement uses TRBV4-3 and TRBJ2-1; 10 bases map to TRBD2. Germline values: CDR1 LGHNA, CDR2 YSLEER. The CDR3 loop spans 16 amino acids. With V trimmed by 3 bases and J by 3 bases, 5 bases remained unmatched.

The genes are TRBV4-2 and TRBJ1-5; D not resolved. Between the trimmed V and J ends, which lost 2 bases and 8 bases, there was a span of 10 bases. The CDR3 has 13 amino acids. CDR1 and CDR2 from the germline V gene are LGHNA and YNFKEQ. The CDR3 coding sequence is TGTGCCAGCAGCCAACAGGCGTGGGAGCCCCAGCATTTT. This sequence encodes CASSQQAWEPQHF.

The chain employs TRBV4-2 and TRBJ2-3; D is unresolved. CDR3 length: 15 amino acids. Germline CDR1 is LGHNA and CDR2 is YNFKEQ. Trimming stripped 4 bases from V and 4 bases from J, with 15 bases between. The CDR3 is CASSLTVQGADTQYF. The CDR3 DNA is TGTGCCAGCAGCCTAACGGTCCAAGGCGCAGATACGCAGTATTTT.

V is TRBV18 and J is TRBJ1-2, with 7 bases that match TRBD1. This CDR3 has 14 residues. V was pared by 2 bases and J by 4 bases, with 4 bases of the junction left unmatched. CDR1 is KGHSH and CDR2 is LQKENI in the germline V gene. The CDR3 region has the DNA TGTGCCAGCTCACCAGCACAGGGGACCTATGGCTACACCTTC. Protein sequence: CASSPAQGTYGYTF.

This chain links TRBV2 with TRBJ1-4; D remains ambiguous. V gave up 6 bases and J gave up 0 bases, with 5 bases separating them. This CDR3 spans 13 amino acids. Germline CDR1 is SNHLY and CDR2 is FYNNEI. CDR3 sequence (DNA): TGTGCCAGCAGCGGTTCAACTAATGAAAAACTGTTTTTT. This translates into CASSGSTNEKLFF.

The V call is TRBV18, the J call TRBJ1-6; weak D call: TRBD1 (5 bases). The CDR3 has 15 residues. Germline assignment: CDR1 KGHSH and CDR2 LQKENI. V was clipped by 3 bases and J by 6 bases, with 12 bases between them. For the CDR3, the DNA is TGTGCCAGCTCACCCGGACAAAGCGTTAATTCACCCCTCCACTTT. Protein product: CASSPGQSVNSPLHF.

For the CDR3, the DNA is TGTGCCAGCTCACAAGCCGGGACAGGGGGCAAATACGAGCAGTACTTC. It specifies CASSQAGTGGKYEQYF. The genes are TRBV18 and TRBJ2-7, with 12 bases lining up with TRBD1. CDR1 is KGHSH and CDR2 is LQKENI in the germline V gene. The junction had 8 bases not matched to a gene; V was cut back by 4 bases and J by 4 bases. This CDR3 has 16 amino acids.

J is TRBJ2-7 and V is TRBV11-3; the D call may be TRBD1 or TRBD2 (5 bases each). The germline gives CDR1 SGHNT, CDR2 YENEEA. CDR3 size: 13 residues. CDR3 sequence: CASSLGDGYEQYV. CDR3 DNA sequence: TGTGCCAGCAGTTTAGGGGACGGCTACGAGCAGTACGTC.

This clone has only a few counts. CDR3 amino acids: CASSPPGLNNEQFF. CDR3 nucleotide sequence: TGTGCCAGCAGCCCGCCGGGACTAAACAATGAGCAGTTCTTC. V usage is TRBV7-3 and J usage is TRBJ2-1; 7 bases agree with TRBD2. J was trimmed by 5 bases and V by 5 bases; bases with no gene match: 6. The CDR3 has 14 residues. Germline CDR1 and CDR2: SGHTA and FQGTGA.

The chain is built from TRBV19 and TRBJ2-1; 13 nucleotides agree with TRBD2. The CDR3 is 15 residues long. Germline-derived CDR1 and CDR2 are LNHDA and SQIVND (reference sequence). V shed 5 bases and J 13 bases; nucleotides not matched to a gene: 11. The CDR3 loop is CASSLNSGLAGLQFF. The CDR3 nucleotides read TGTGCCAGTAGTCTTAACTCGGGACTAGCGGGGTTACAGTTCTTC.

The rearrangement links TRBV6-6 to TRBJ2-7; 10 bases are shared with TRBD2. Germline trimming cut 4 bases from V and 1 base from J; bases unmatched to any gene: 4. The CDR3 length is 15 residues. Germline CDR1 reads MNHNY; CDR2 reads SVGAGI (reference sequence). The DNA of the CDR3 is TGTGCCAGCAGTTTGACTAGCGGGTTTTCCTACGAGCAGTACTTC. Translated, it gives CASSLTSGFSYEQYF.

The rearrangement links TRBV7-2 to TRBJ1-2, with D unresolved. Per germline, CDR1 SGHTA and CDR2 FQGNSA. Trimming took 5 bases from V and 0 from J, leaving 13 bases between them. The CDR3 spans 15 residues. CDR3 amino acids: CASSPALGTNYGYTF. Here the CDR3 DNA reads TGTGCCAGCAGCCCGGCGCTGGGGACTAACTATGGCTACACCTTC.

The rearrangement joins TRBV11-2 to TRBJ1-5, with D maybe TRBD1 (5 bases). Trimming took 5 bases from V and 0 from J, leaving 8 bases between them. The germline gives CDR1 SGHAT, CDR2 FQNNGV. This CDR3 contains 14 residues. The CDR3 DNA is TGTGCCAGCAGCCAAGGGGATAGCAATCAGCCCCAGCATTTT. This codes for CASSQGDSNQPQHF.

The chain employs TRBV7-9 and TRBJ1-5; D gene ambiguous. CDR1 and CDR2 from the germline V gene are SEHNR and FQNEAQ (reference sequence). This CDR3 has 13 residues. The ends were cut back, 5 bases at V and 6 bases at J, with 11 bases in the middle. The DNA of the CDR3 is TGTGCCAGCAGCCCGGACGGGGTTCAGCCCCAGCATTTT. As protein: CASSPDGVQPQHF.

This chain connects TRBV2 to TRBJ1-4; possible D gene TRBD1, 5 bases. Germline V gene sequence: CDR1 SNHLY, CDR2 FYNNEI. This CDR3 comprises 14 residues. V was shortened by 8 bases and J by 3 bases, with 13 bases between the two germline ends. The CDR3 loop is CASGRQLSNEKLFF. The CDR3 bases are TGTGCCAGCGGCCGACAGCTCTCTAATGAAAAACTGTTTTTT.

The genes are TRBV23-1 and TRBJ2-7; D is ambiguous. TRBV23-1 is an ORF for which the function is uncertain. The CDR3 spans 13 residues. With 5 bases removed from V and 0 bases from J, the gap between germline ends came to 8 bases. CDR3 region: CASSGTSSYEQYV. The DNA of the CDR3 is TGCGCCAGCAGTGGAACGAGCTCCTACGAGCAGTACGTC.

This clone was found once. V gene TRBV6-2 or TRBV6-3 combines with J gene TRBJ1-1; 9 bases line up with TRBD1. The ends lost 5 bases at V and 2 bases at J; junction bases unmatched: 9. The CDR3 runs to 16 residues. Germline CDR1 is MNHEY and CDR2 is SVGEGT. CDR3 DNA sequence: TGTGCCAGCAGTCAGGACAGGGGAGATGGTAACACTGAAGCTTTCTTT. Translation gives CASSQDRGDGNTEAFF.

This clone has a single count. This sequence joins TRBV11-2 and TRBJ2-3, with 8 nucleotides matching TRBD2. Trimming at V came to 2 bases and at J to 1 base, leaving 11 bases not matched to a gene. The germline gives CDR1 SGHAT, CDR2 FQNNGV. This CDR3 region has 18 residues. CDR3 region: CASSLRAGAHPGTDTQYF. The DNA for the CDR3 is TGTGCCAGCAGCTTACGAGCGGGAGCACACCCGGGCACAGATACGCAGTATTTT. The entire variable domain, with the rest obtained from reference TRBV11-2 and TRBJ2-3, is as follows: EAGVAQSPRYKIIEKRQSVAFWCNPISGHATLYWYQQILGQGPKLLIQFQNNGVVDDSQLPKDRFSAERLKGVDSTLKIQPAKLEDSAVYLCASSLRAGAHPGTDTQYFGPGTRLTVL.

CDR3: CASSVDPGLGGTGELFF. The CDR3 DNA sequence: TGTGCCAGCAGCGTAGATCCGGGCCTAGGGGGGACCGGGGAGCTGTTTTTT. The chain combines TRBV9 with TRBJ2-2; possibly TRBD1 or TRBD2 for D (6 bases each). The CDR3 covers 17 residues. The V and J ends lost 0 bases and 5 bases respectively, with 17 bases between them. Looked up from germline, CDR1 is SGDLS and CDR2 is YYNGEE.